This TCR beta chain was profiled in a study of blood T cell repertoires in COVID-19. V lost 6 bases and J 4 bases, leaving 16 bases between the germline ends. Per germline, CDR1 MNHEY and CDR2 SMNVEV (reference sequence). The CDR3 consists of 15 residues. Methods used by the authors: Counts of nucleated cells, estimated from reference gene primer amplification, were obtained. TCRdb's table, derived via immunoSEQ multiplex PCR, lists solely in-frame clones and lacks some. V and J calls and clone size are those listed in that table; D and trimming were worked out from the DNA. The repertoire holds hundreds of thousands of clones, with around 89% as singletons. Participant-reported clinical history was the basis for cohort assignment.

The sequencing input was PBMCs or T cells enriched from blood (not recorded which). The TCR originated in a middle-aged woman who had recovered from COVID-19. This chain uses TRBV27 with TRBJ1-5; TRBD1 is a possible D gene (5 bases). The DNA for the CDR3 is TGTGCCAGCAGCTTTCGCAGGGAGGCGAATCAGCCCCAGCATTTT. This codes for CASSFRREANQPQHF.